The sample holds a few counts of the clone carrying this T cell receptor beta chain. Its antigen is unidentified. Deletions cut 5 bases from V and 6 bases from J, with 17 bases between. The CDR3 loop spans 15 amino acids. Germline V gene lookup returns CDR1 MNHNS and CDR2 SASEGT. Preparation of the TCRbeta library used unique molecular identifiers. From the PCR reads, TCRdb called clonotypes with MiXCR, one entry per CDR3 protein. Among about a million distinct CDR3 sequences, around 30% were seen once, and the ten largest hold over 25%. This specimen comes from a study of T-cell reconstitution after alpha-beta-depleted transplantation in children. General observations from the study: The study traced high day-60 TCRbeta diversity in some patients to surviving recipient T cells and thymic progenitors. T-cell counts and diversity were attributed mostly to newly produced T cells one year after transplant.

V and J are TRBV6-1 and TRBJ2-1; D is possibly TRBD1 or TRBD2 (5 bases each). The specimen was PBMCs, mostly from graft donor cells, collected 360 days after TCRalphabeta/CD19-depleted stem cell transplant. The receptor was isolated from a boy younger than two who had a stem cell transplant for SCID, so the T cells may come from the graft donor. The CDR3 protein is CASSPLDKRANEQFF. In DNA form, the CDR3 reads TGTGCCAGCAGTCCCTTGGACAAGAGGGCCAATGAGCAGTTCTTC.